The subject of this entry is one T cell receptor beta chain. Its cognate antigen is unknown. Here immunoSEQ multiplex PCR was the method, and the copy in TCRdb shows in-frame clones only, minus some. The data show 20,000 or so clones, around 87% seen once. This sample stems from a study of OX40 agonist ivuxolimab in advanced cancers. Whole-study context: Cancers in dose escalation were hepatocellular, melanoma, renal cell and head and neck. Findings of the study overall: Clonal expansion by week 6 occurred in CD4+ and CD8+ blood T cells (at 0.1 to 3.0 mg/kg). In the 0.1-3.0 mg/kg groups, partial responders showed among the lowest expansion.

V lost 2 bases and J 1 base, leaving 4 bases between the germline ends. The CDR3 loop spans 12 amino acids. Germline V lookup: CDR1 SQVTM, CDR2 ANQGSEA. Sampling of blood occurred at baseline, cycle 4 day 1, and cycle 7 day 1. The chain links TRBV29-1 to TRBJ2-3, with D uncertain. The specimen comprised CD4+ or CD8+ T cells sorted from blood, sampled in a trial of the OX40 agonist ivuxolimab. This receptor was identified in an adult with an advanced solid tumor such as melanoma, head and neck, liver or kidney cancer. The CDR3 sequence is CSVELGTDTQYF. The CDR3 DNA sequence: TGCAGCGTTGAACTGGGCACAGATACGCAGTATTTT.